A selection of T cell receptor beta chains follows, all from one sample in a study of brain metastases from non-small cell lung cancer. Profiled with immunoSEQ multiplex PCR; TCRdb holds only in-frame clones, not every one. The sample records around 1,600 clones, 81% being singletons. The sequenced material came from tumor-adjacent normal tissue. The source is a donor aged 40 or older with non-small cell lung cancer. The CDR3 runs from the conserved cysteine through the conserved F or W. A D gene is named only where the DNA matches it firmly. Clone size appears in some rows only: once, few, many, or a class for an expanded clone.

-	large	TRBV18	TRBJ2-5	TGTGCCAGCTCACCACCAACAAACCGAGAGACCCAGTACTTC	CASSPPTNRETQYF
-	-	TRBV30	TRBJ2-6	TGTGTCCAGGGGTCTGGGGCCAACGTCCTGATTTTC	CVQGSGANVLIF
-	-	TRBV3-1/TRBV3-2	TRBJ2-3	TGTGCCAGCAGCCAAGCGGCAGATACGCAGTATTTT	CASSQAADTQYF
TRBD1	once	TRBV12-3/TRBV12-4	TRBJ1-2	TGTGCCAGCACCCGAGGACAGGTATTCACTTTC	CASTRGQVFTF
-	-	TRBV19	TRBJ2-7	TGTGCCAGTAGTACCCAAAATCGAGGGGAGCAGTATTTC	CASSTQNRGEQYF
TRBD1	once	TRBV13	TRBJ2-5	TGTGCCAGCAGCTGGACAGGGGGGAAGCGTGAGACCCAGTACTTC	CASSWTGGKRETQYF
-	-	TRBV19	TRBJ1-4	TGTGCCAGTAGTACAAGACCGACTAATGAAAAACTGTTTTTT	CASSTRPTNEKLFF
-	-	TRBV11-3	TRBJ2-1	TGTGCCAGCAGTTTTAGGAGCGCCCGAGAGCAGTTCTTC	CASSFRSAREQFF
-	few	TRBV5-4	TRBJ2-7	TGTGCCAGCAGCTCCTTGGGGAGCTCCTACGAGCAGTACTTC	CASSSLGSSYEQYF
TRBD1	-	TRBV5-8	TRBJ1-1	TGTGCCAGCAGCTTCCGGGACAGCATCGAAGCTTTCTTT	CASSFRDSIEAFF
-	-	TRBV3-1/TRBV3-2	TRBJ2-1	TGTGCCAGCTTAGACTCCACGACAAACAATGAGCAGTTCTTC	CASLDSTTNNEQFF
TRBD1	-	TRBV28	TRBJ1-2	TGTGCCAGCACCCAGGGGGGGACTTCGAACTATGGCTACACCTTC	CASTQGGTSNYGYTF
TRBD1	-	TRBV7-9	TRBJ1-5	TGTGCCAGCAGCTCCGACAGGGGGATTCGGAGCAATCAGCCCCAGCATTTT	CASSSDRGIRSNQPQHF
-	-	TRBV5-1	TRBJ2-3	TGCGCCAGCTCCTCCGACATTAGCACAGATACGCAGTATTTT	CASSSDISTDTQYF